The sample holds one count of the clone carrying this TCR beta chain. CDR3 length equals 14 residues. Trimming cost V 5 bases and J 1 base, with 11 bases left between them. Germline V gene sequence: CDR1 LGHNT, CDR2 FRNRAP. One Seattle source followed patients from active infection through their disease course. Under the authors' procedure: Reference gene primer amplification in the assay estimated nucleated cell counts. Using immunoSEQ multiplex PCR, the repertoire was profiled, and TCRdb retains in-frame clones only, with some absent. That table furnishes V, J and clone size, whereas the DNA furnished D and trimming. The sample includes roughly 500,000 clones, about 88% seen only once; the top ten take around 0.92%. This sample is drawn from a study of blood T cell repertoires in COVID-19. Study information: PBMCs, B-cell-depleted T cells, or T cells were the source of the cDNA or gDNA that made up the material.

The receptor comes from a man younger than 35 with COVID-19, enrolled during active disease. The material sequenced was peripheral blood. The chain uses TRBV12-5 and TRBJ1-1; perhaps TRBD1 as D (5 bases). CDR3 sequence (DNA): TGTGCTAGTGGTCGAGGACATCCGAACACTGAAGCTTTCTTT. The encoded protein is CASGRGHPNTEAFF.